Below, 27 T cell receptor beta chains from the same sample are listed, as sequenced in a study of CD8 T cells in Susac syndrome. An amount of RNA that ranged from 0.5 to 1 ug was reverse transcribed with random hexamers. In TCRdb, the immunoSEQ multiplex PCR reads were re-called with MiXCR into one record per CDR3 protein. The sample lists 210,000 or so distinct CDR3 sequences; about 90% were seen once. Input material: CD8+ T cells from PBMCs. Receptors were obtained from a human donor with multiple sclerosis.

The chain's CDR3 is CASSWVGPTFGEQYF. The DNA for the CDR3 is TGTGCCAGCAGTTGGGTGGGACCAACCTTCGGCGAGCAGTACTTC. The chain carries TRBV5-5 and TRBJ2-7; D might be TRBD1 or TRBD2, each matching 5 bases. Trimming left V 5 bases short and J 6 bases short, with 21 bases between. The CDR3 has 15 residues. The germline V gene encodes CDR1 SGHKS and CDR2 YYEKEE (reference sequence).

The chain combines TRBV19 with TRBJ2-1; D possibly matches TRBD1 or TRBD2 (5 bases each). Between the trimmed V and J ends, which lost 7 bases and 8 bases, there was a span of 18 bases. Germline V gene lookup returns CDR1 LNHDA and CDR2 SQIVND (reference sequence). The CDR3 runs to 14 residues. The CDR3, as DNA: TGTGCCAGTACTCCCCGGGACCGCGCGGATGAGCAGTTCTTC. As protein: CASTPRDRADEQFF.

V usage is TRBV4-3 and J usage is TRBJ1-3; D gene ambiguous. CDR1 is LGHNA, CDR2 YSLEER, per germline. The CDR3 is 15 amino acids. Trimming took off 1 base at V and 3 bases at J, with 10 bases between the two ends. Here the CDR3 reads CASSQAFGLGNTIYF. DNA for the CDR3: TGCGCCAGCAGCCAAGCTTTCGGACTTGGAAACACCATATATTTT.

V is TRBV2 and J is TRBJ2-7, with D uncertain. CDR3 length equals 12 residues. V dropped 2 bases and J dropped 10 bases, with 12 bases sitting between them. Germline CDR1 reads SNHLY; CDR2 reads FYNNEI. CDR3 amino acids: CASSELVTNQYF. The DNA for the CDR3 is TGTGCCAGCAGTGAACTTGTTACAAATCAGTACTTC.

V gene TRBV29-1 combines with J gene TRBJ1-1; the D gene is possibly TRBD1 (6 bases). CDR1 and CDR2 from the germline V gene are SQVTM and ANQGSEA. V lost 7 bases and J 0 bases, leaving 15 bases between the germline ends. CDR3 length: 14 amino acids. The CDR3 here is CSASGGPLNTEAFF. Written as DNA, the CDR3 is TGCAGCGCCAGCGGGGGGCCTTTGAACACTGAAGCTTTCTTT.

V usage is TRBV13 and J usage is TRBJ2-2; D not certain. Germline assignment: CDR1 PRHDT and CDR2 FYEKMQ (reference sequence). The CDR3 is 13 residues long. The V gene lost 3 bases and the J gene lost 4 bases, with 6 bases spanning the gap. The CDR3 bases are TGTGCCAGCAGCTTTGGGCGCACCGGGGAGCTGTTTTTT. It encodes CASSFGRTGELFF.

The V and J genes are TRBV2 and TRBJ1-4; D gene unclear. Germline assignment: CDR1 SNHLY and CDR2 FYNNEI. CDR3 length: 15 amino acids. V shed 2 bases and J shed 7 bases, with 14 bases lying between them. CDR3 in amino acids: CASSEYLDLGEKLFF. In DNA, the CDR3 is TGTGCCAGCAGTGAATATTTGGATCTCGGTGAAAAACTGTTTTTT.

The chain recombines TRBV7-9 with TRBJ1-3; TRBD1 is a possible D gene (5 bases). This CDR3 is 15 amino acids long. CDR1 is SEHNR, CDR2 FQNEAQ, per germline (reference sequence). Trimming pared 5 bases from V and 0 bases from J, leaving 11 bases between. The DNA of the CDR3 is TGTGCCAGCAGCCAAGGGGACCTCTCTGGAAACACCATATATTTT. It codes for CASSQGDLSGNTIYF. Combining the CDR3 with reference TRBV7-9 and TRBJ1-3 gives the whole variable domain DTGVSQNPRHKITKRGQNVTFRCDPISEHNRLYWYRQTLGQGPEFLTYFQNEAQLEKSRLLSDRFSAERPKGSFSTLEIQRTEQGDSAMYLCASSQGDLSGNTIYFGEGSWLTVV.

The genes are TRBV7-8 and TRBJ1-4; no clear D. Trimming took off 3 bases at V and 5 bases at J, with 10 bases between the two ends. The CDR3 spans 14 residues. Germline loops: CDR1 SGHVS, CDR2 FQNEAQ. CDR3 DNA: TGTGCCAGCAGCTTGGACTGGGGAAATGAAAAACTGTTTTTT. Amino acids: CASSLDWGNEKLFF.

The chain combines TRBV29-1 with TRBJ1-1; 7 nucleotides agree with TRBD1. CDR3 length equals 15 residues. Losses at the gene ends were 6 bases for V and 4 bases for J; bases not matched to a gene: 14. The germline CDR1 and CDR2 sequences are SQVTM and ANQGSEA. The CDR3 DNA reads as TGCAGCGTCCACATGCCAAAGGGGGCGGTCACTGAAGCTTTCTTT. Its protein is CSVHMPKGAVTEAFF. Based on the CDR3 plus reference TRBV29-1 and TRBJ1-1, the full variable domain is SAVISQKPSRDICQRGTSLTIQCQVDSQVTMMFWYRQQPGQSLTLIATANQGSEATYESGFVIDKFPISRPNLTFSTLTVSNMSPEDSSIYLCSVHMPKGAVTEAFFGQGTRLTVV.

This chain connects TRBV13 to TRBJ2-3, with 13 positions matching TRBD2. The CDR3 extends over 14 amino acids. Germline assignment: CDR1 PRHDT and CDR2 FYEKMQ (reference sequence). Trimming took 7 bases from V and 7 from J; bases not matched to a gene: 5. CDR3 DNA: TGTGCCAGCACGCCGGGACTAGCGGGGCATACGCAGTATTTT. Protein: CASTPGLAGHTQYF.

The CDR3 nucleotides read TGTGCCAGCAGACCCTCACGGGCCCACACAGATACGCAGTATTTT. Translated, it gives CASRPSRAHTDTQYF. The J gene is TRBJ2-3, the V gene TRBV3-1; D gene ambiguous. The CDR3 length is 15 residues. Germline CDR1 reads LGHDT; CDR2 reads YNNKEL (reference sequence). V was trimmed by 6 bases and J by 2 bases, leaving 15 bases between them.

This clonotype was seen a handful of times. The chain combines TRBV7-9 with TRBJ1-1; tentatively, D is TRBD1 (5 bases). Trimming pared 6 bases from V and 3 bases from J, leaving 11 bases between. Germline CDR1 reads SEHNR; CDR2 reads FQNEAQ (reference sequence). This CDR3 has 13 amino acids. The CDR3 reads CASSRGGDTEAFF. CDR3 coding DNA: TGTGCCAGCAGTCGCGGAGGGGACACTGAAGCTTTCTTT.

V gene TRBV12-3 or TRBV12-4 combines with J gene TRBJ1-1, with a tentative D call TRBD1 (5 bases). The CDR3 consists of 13 residues. V was shortened by 2 bases and J by 6 bases, with 10 bases between the two germline ends. This chain's CDR3 is CASSLWGGAEAFF. Written as DNA, the CDR3 is TGTGCCAGCAGTTTATGGGGCGGGGCTGAAGCTTTCTTT.

This clonotype showed up just a few times. The chain has TRBV6-2 or TRBV6-3 and TRBJ2-1; D not certain. CDR1 MNHEY and CDR2 SVGEGT come from the germline V gene. Trimming removed 4 bases at V and 0 bases at J, with 7 bases between. The CDR3 length is 14 residues. The CDR3 loop reads CASSSVLSYNEQFF. The DNA of the CDR3 is TGTGCCAGCAGTTCCGTCCTCTCCTACAATGAGCAGTTCTTC.

The chain employs TRBV9 and TRBJ2-5; perhaps TRBD2 as D (6 bases). CDR3 length equals 18 residues. Germline CDR1 reads SGDLS; CDR2 reads YYNGEE. Trimming shortened V by 4 bases and J by 4 bases, and 26 bases separated the two germline ends. In DNA, the CDR3 is TGTGCCAGCAGCCCGGGAACTAGCCGACTAACGGGTGGAGAGACCCAGTACTTC. This translates into CASSPGTSRLTGGETQYF.

The rearrangement links TRBV27 to TRBJ2-6; D gene uncertain. The CDR3 contains 15 residues. Germline CDR1 is MNHEY and CDR2 is SMNVEV (reference sequence). V dropped 1 base and J dropped 1 base, with 5 bases sitting between them. The CDR3 nucleotides are TGTGCCAGCAGTTTATTCGGTTCTGGGGCCAACGTCCTGACTTTC. Translated: CASSLFGSGANVLTF.

The chain employs TRBV29-1 and TRBJ1-4, with a possible D match to TRBD1 (5 bases). V was clipped by 3 bases and J by 0 bases, with 11 bases between them. The V gene's germline CDR1 is SQVTM and CDR2 ANQGSEA. CDR3 size: 15 residues. The CDR3 nucleotides read TGCAGCGTTGAGAGGGGCGGTGCAACTAATGAAAAACTGTTTTTT. Its translation is CSVERGGATNEKLFF. The whole variable domain, remainder taken from reference TRBV29-1 and TRBJ1-4, is SAVISQKPSRDICQRGTSLTIQCQVDSQVTMMFWYRQQPGQSLTLIATANQGSEATYESGFVIDKFPISRPNLTFSTLTVSNMSPEDSSIYLCSVERGGATNEKLFFGSGTQLSVL.

The gene calls are TRBV9 and TRBJ2-1; perhaps TRBD2 as D (5 bases). Trimming pared 4 bases from V and 5 bases from J, leaving 16 bases between. CDR1 SGDLS and CDR2 YYNGEE come from the germline V gene. There are 15 residues in the CDR3. As DNA, the CDR3 is TGTGCCAGCAGCCTGTCCGGGATCCAGCACAATGAGCAGTTCTTC. Translated: CASSLSGIQHNEQFF.

J is TRBJ2-1 and V is TRBV10-3; D is perhaps TRBD1 (6 bases). Germline lookup yields CDR1 ENHRY and CDR2 SYGVKD. CDR3 length: 15 residues. V gave up 4 bases and J gave up 8 bases, with 18 bases separating them. The chain's CDR3 is CAISGATDGGDEQFF. The CDR3 DNA sequence: TGTGCCATCAGTGGGGCGACGGATGGGGGCGATGAGCAGTTCTTC.

The chain employs TRBV29-1 and TRBJ2-7; the match to TRBD1 covers 7 bases. V lost 1 base and J lost 0; bases outside the gene matches: 9. The CDR3 runs to 16 residues. The V gene's germline CDR1 is SQVTM and CDR2 ANQGSEA. The CDR3 DNA reads as TGCAGCGTTGAAGGTCCGGGACAGAAGAGCTCCTACGAGCAGTACTTC. It specifies CSVEGPGQKSSYEQYF.

The rearrangement joins TRBV2 to TRBJ2-1, with 7 nucleotides matching TRBD2. In germline, CDR1 is SNHLY, CDR2 FYNNEI. CDR3 length: 16 amino acids. After removal of 8 bases from V and 8 bases from J, the junction contained 18 bases not matched to a gene. CDR3 DNA: TGTGCCAGCGGACCCGGCGCGGGAGTGGGGTTTTATGAGCAGTTCTTC. This encodes CASGPGAGVGFYEQFF.

CDR3 nucleotide sequence: TGCAGCGTTGTAGGGTCTGTGGTCGCCAAAAACATTCAGTACTTC. This gives the protein CSVVGSVVAKNIQYF. The V and J genes are TRBV29-1 and TRBJ2-4, with D hard to call. The germline V gene encodes CDR1 SQVTM and CDR2 ANQGSEA. This CDR3 contains 15 residues. Trimming pared 4 bases from V and 1 base from J, leaving 14 bases between.

CDR3 in DNA: TGTGCCAGCAGCCAGGGACTAGCGGATTTCACAGATACGCAGTATTTT. Encoded protein: CASSQGLADFTDTQYF. The rearrangement joins TRBV7-9 to TRBJ2-3; TRBD2 agrees at 11 bases. The CDR3 sequence is 16 residues long. V shed 5 bases, J shed 2 bases, and the junction held 6 bases outside the gene matches. In germline, CDR1 is SEHNR, CDR2 FQNEAQ (reference sequence).

This clonotype has a single count. The chain is built from TRBV7-9 and TRBJ2-5; D gene ambiguous. V was cut by 5 bases and J by 5 bases, with 9 bases left in between. Germline V gene data show CDR1 as SEHNR and CDR2 as FQNEAQ (reference sequence). The CDR3 sequence is 12 residues long. The CDR3 loop is CASSPSWETQYF. DNA of the CDR3: TGTGCCAGCAGCCCCTCCTGGGAGACCCAGTACTTC. Using reference TRBV7-9 and TRBJ2-5 for the parts outside the CDR3, the full variable domain is DTGVSQNPRHKITKRGQNVTFRCDPISEHNRLYWYRQTLGQGPEFLTYFQNEAQLEKSRLLSDRFSAERPKGSFSTLEIQRTEQGDSAMYLCASSPSWETQYFGPGTRLLVL.

The V call is TRBV7-9, the J call TRBJ2-7, with D tentatively TRBD1 (5 bases). There are 13 residues in the CDR3. V gave up 2 bases and J gave up 6 bases, with 11 bases separating them. Germline V CDR1 and CDR2: SEHNR, FQNEAQ (reference sequence). CDR3 nucleotides: TGTGCCAGCAGCTTACCAGGGTGGGTCGAGCAGTACTTC. It is translated as CASSLPGWVEQYF.

The V call is TRBV12-3 or TRBV12-4, the J call TRBJ2-1; possibly TRBD1 for D (5 bases). Trimming shortened V by 2 bases and J by 15 bases, and 14 bases separated the two germline ends. The CDR3 contains 12 residues. In DNA form, the CDR3 reads TGTGCCAGCAGTTTATTTTCGACAGAACGGTTCTTC. Protein product: CASSLFSTERFF.